This T cell receptor beta chain was sequenced for a study of CD8+ T cells in alopecia areata. Specified treatment: oral pan-JAK inhibitor, 5-10 mg twice daily. CDR3 length: 12 residues. CDR1 and CDR2 (germline): SQVTM, ANQGSEA. Unmatched junction bases numbered 4, after V lost 8 bases and J lost 1 base. Following extraction, RNA underwent reverse transcription to cDNA, which served as the sequencing template. Clones were read by immunoSEQ multiplex PCR, and TCRdb kept only the in-frame ones, dropping some. The table shows 180,000 or so clones, with 40% to 65% occurring only once. The sequence derives from a human donor with alopecia areata. The V gene is TRBV29-1, the J gene TRBJ1-1; 7 nucleotides match TRBD1. The sequencing used CD8+ T cells sorted from blood, collected at week 24, from a patient treated with tofacitinib. This chain's CDR3 is CSMRQGNTEAFF. DNA of the CDR3: TGCAGCATGAGACAGGGGAACACTGAAGCTTTCTTT. The entire variable domain, with the rest obtained from reference TRBV29-1 and TRBJ1-1, is as follows: SAVISQKPSRDICQRGTSLTIQCQVDSQVTMMFWYRQQPGQSLTLIATANQGSEATYESGFVIDKFPISRPNLTFSTLTVSNMSPEDSSIYLCSMRQGNTEAFFGQGTRLTVV.